The rows below give T cell receptor beta chains drawn from one sample of a study of breast tumors, draining lymph nodes, adjacent tissues. Via MiXCR, TCRdb re-called the multiplex PCR reads, giving one row per CDR3 protein. This table holds about 180,000 distinct CDR3 sequences, 25% to 40% found once. Sequences were obtained from axillary lymph node tissue. These receptors all come from a female donor with breast cancer. Some clones in this sample may be carry-over from other donors' samples. The CDR3 runs from the conserved cysteine through the conserved F or W. Each record gives: J gene, clone size, D gene, V gene, CDR3 protein, CDR3 DNA. A D gene is named only where the DNA matches it firmly. Clone size, where shown, is once, few, many, or a class for clones that have expanded.

>TRBJ2-1|few|TRBD1|TRBV28
CASSNGEQGGDEQFF
TGTGCCAGCAGTAACGGGGAACAGGGGGGCGATGAGCAGTTCTTC
>TRBJ1-4|many|NA|TRBV11-3
CASSRQVGEKLFF
TGTGCCAGCAGCAGACAGGTTGGAGAAAAACTGTTTTTT
>TRBJ2-3|NA|TRBD1|TRBV11-2
CVSSHWDRASTDTQYF
TGTGTCAGCAGCCATTGGGACAGGGCCAGCACAGATACGCAATATTTT
>TRBJ2-7|NA|NA|TRBV20-1
CSVLLSYEQYF
TGCAGTGTCTTACTCTCCTACGAGCAGTACTTC
>TRBJ2-1|NA|TRBD2|TRBV20-1
CSARESGGWYNEQFF
TGCAGTGCTAGAGAGTCGGGGGGGTGGTACAATGAGCAGTTCTTC
>TRBJ1-4|NA|NA|TRBV7-9
CISRPPRTNEKLFF
TGTATCAGCAGACCACCCCGGACGAATGAAAAACTGTTTTTT
>TRBJ2-7|many|NA|TRBV20-1
CSARYYEQYF
TGCAGTGCTAGATATTACGAGCAGTACTTC
>TRBJ2-1|many|NA|TRBV5-1
CASSTTGSGIVNEQFF
TGCGCCAGCAGCACCACGGGGAGCGGTATAGTCAATGAGCAGTTCTTC
>TRBJ2-1|many|TRBD2|TRBV10-3
CAISEAFAGAEGREQFF
TGTGCCATCAGTGAGGCTTTCGCGGGAGCAGAGGGTCGGGAGCAGTTCTTC
>TRBJ1-2|NA|NA|TRBV4-2
CASSQGGGAGGYTF
TGTGCCAGCAGCCAAGGAGGGGGGGCAGGTGGCTACACCTTC
>TRBJ2-7|many|NA|TRBV6-5
CASSPFGQSYEQYF
TGTGCCAGCAGTCCATTCGGACAGTCCTACGAGCAGTACTTC
>TRBJ1-5|many|NA|TRBV19
CASSPGRINQPQHF
TGTGCCAGTAGTCCCGGACGAATCAATCAGCCCCAGCATTTT
>TRBJ2-5|many|NA|TRBV20-1
CSAIQGQETQYF
TGCAGTGCTATCCAGGGCCAAGAGACCCAGTACTTC
>TRBJ1-2|many|NA|TRBV2
CASSQERRGAGGYTF
TGTGCCAGCAGCCAAGAACGAAGGGGGGCGGGAGGCTACACCTTC
>TRBJ1-2|many|NA|TRBV30
CAWSPGTYGYTF
TGTGCCTGGAGTCCAGGGACCTATGGCTACACCTTC
>TRBJ2-5|many|NA|TRBV4-3
CASSQKLWTDQETQYF
TGCGCCAGCAGCCAAAAGTTATGGACAGACCAAGAGACCCAGTACTTC
>TRBJ2-1|many|NA|TRBV9
CASSALGSPPNNEQFF
TGTGCCAGCAGCGCTCTCGGGTCCCCGCCTAACAATGAGCAGTTCTTC
>TRBJ1-1|NA|NA|TRBV7-9
CASSLGGQNTGAFF
TGTGCCAGCAGCTTAGGGGGCCAGAACACTGGAGCTTTCTTT
>TRBJ1-2|NA|NA|TRBV28
CASKFGKQVAYGYTF
TGTGCCAGCAAGTTTGGAAAACAGGTGGCCTATGGCTACACCTTC
>TRBJ2-6|many|TRBD1|TRBV14
CASSQEIQGISGANVLTF
TGTGCCAGCAGCCAAGAGATACAGGGGATCTCTGGGGCCAACGTCCTGACTTTC
>TRBJ1-4|many|NA|TRBV2
CASTRTVNEKLFF
TGTGCCAGCACGCGAACAGTTAATGAAAAACTGTTTTTT
>TRBJ2-3|many|NA|TRBV19
CASSIQRRSSTDTQYF
TGTGCCAGTAGTATACAGCGACGATCTAGCACAGATACGCAGTATTTT
>TRBJ1-4|many|NA|TRBV28
CASSSHPATNEKLFF
TGTGCCAGCAGTTCACACCCAGCAACTAATGAAAAACTGTTTTTT
>TRBJ2-3|many|NA|TRBV11-2
CASSLSDSYTDTQYF
TGTGCCAGCAGCTTGTCCGACAGCTACACAGATACGCAGTATTTT
>TRBJ2-1|many|TRBD2|TRBV20-1
CSAPRRGLVFDEQFF
TGCAGTGCTCCCCGCCGGGGACTAGTTTTCGATGAGCAGTTCTTC
>TRBJ2-5|many|NA|TRBV20-1
CSARDRSQETQYF
TGCAGTGCTAGAGACAGATCCCAAGAGACCCAGTACTTC
>TRBJ1-1|NA|NA|TRBV20-1
CSARTGHTNTEAFF
TGCAGTGCTAGAACGGGACACACGAACACTGAAGCTTTCTTT
>TRBJ1-3|NA|NA|TRBV29-1
CSVEGGSEQYFGPGTIYF
NA
>TRBJ2-5|NA|TRBD2|TRBV6-1
CASSHPAGRGETQYF
TGTGCCAGCAGTCACCCGGCAGGGAGGGGAGAGACCCAGTACTTC
>TRBJ1-1|NA|NA|TRBV6-5
CASSYAGTHTEAFF
TGTGCCAGCAGTTACGCAGGGACTCACACTGAAGCTTTCTTT
>TRBJ2-7|many|TRBD2|TRBV20-1
CSARRTSEGYEQYF
TGCAGTGCTAGAAGGACTAGCGAGGGTTACGAGCAGTACTTC
>TRBJ1-5|many|TRBD1|TRBV28
CASSYRGTNNQPQHF
TGTGCCAGCAGTTACAGGGGGACGAACAATCAGCCCCAGCATTTT
>TRBJ1-5|many|TRBD1|TRBV19
CASSRVDRGRNQPQHF
TGTGCCAGTAGTAGGGTTGACAGGGGCCGAAATCAGCCCCAGCATTTT
>TRBJ1-2|NA|TRBD1|TRBV5-1
CASNPWAQGDDGYTF
TGCGCCAGCAACCCGTGGGCCCAGGGGGACGATGGCTACACCTTC